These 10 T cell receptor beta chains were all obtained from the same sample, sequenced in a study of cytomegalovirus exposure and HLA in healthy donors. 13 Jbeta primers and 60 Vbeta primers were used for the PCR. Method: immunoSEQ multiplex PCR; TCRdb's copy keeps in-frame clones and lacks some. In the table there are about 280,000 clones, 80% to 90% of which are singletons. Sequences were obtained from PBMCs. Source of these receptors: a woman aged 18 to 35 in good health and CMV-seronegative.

CDR3 sequence reads: CASSADTGYEQYF. The CDR3 coding sequence is TGCGCCAGCAGCGCGGACACAGGGTACGAGCAGTACTTC. V gene TRBV10-2 combines with J gene TRBJ2-7, with TRBD1 as a possible D gene (6 bases). V was trimmed by 6 bases and J by 4 bases, leaving 13 bases between them. Germline lookup yields CDR1 WSHSY and CDR2 SAAADI. The length of the CDR3 is 13 residues.

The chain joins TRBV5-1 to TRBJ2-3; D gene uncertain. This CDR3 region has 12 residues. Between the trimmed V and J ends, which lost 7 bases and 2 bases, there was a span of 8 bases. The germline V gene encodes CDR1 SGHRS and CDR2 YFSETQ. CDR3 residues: CASFDNTDTQYF. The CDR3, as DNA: TGCGCCAGCTTCGACAACACAGATACGCAGTATTTT.

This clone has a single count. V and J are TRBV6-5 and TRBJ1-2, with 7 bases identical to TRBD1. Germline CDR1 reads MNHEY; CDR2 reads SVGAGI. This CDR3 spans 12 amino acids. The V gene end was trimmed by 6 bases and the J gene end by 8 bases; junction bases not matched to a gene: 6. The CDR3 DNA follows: TGTGCCAGCAGGAGTACAGGGGTCGGCTACACCTTC. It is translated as CASRSTGVGYTF.

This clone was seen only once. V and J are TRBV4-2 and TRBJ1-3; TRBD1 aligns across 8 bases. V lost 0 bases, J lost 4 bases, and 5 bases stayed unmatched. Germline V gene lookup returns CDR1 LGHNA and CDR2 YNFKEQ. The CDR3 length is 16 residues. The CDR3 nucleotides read TGTGCCAGCAGCCAAGATCAGGGGGCACACGGAAACACCATATATTTT. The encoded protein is CASSQDQGAHGNTIYF.

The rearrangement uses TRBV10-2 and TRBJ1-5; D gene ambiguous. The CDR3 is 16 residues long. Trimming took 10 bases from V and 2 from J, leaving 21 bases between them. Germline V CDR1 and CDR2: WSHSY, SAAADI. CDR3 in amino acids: CAKPLPPEARNQPQHF. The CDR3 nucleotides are TGCGCCAAACCCCTCCCTCCGGAGGCCCGCAATCAGCCCCAGCATTTT.

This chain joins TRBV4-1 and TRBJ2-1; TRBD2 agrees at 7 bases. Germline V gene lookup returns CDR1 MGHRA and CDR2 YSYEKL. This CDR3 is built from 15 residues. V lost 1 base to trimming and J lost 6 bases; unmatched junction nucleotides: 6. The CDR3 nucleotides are TGCGCCAGCAGCCAAGCTTTGGGGGGGGGCAATGAGCAGTTCTTC. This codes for CASSQALGGGNEQFF.

This chain's CDR3 is CASSLTGPDTQYF. The CDR3 DNA reads as TGTGCCAGCAGCTTAACAGGGCCAGATACGCAGTATTTT. This chain joins TRBV6-5 and TRBJ2-3, with D possibly being TRBD1 (6 bases). There are 13 residues in the CDR3. Looked up from germline, CDR1 is MNHEY and CDR2 is SVGAGI. The V end was cut by 6 bases, the J end by 4 bases, with 11 bases between.

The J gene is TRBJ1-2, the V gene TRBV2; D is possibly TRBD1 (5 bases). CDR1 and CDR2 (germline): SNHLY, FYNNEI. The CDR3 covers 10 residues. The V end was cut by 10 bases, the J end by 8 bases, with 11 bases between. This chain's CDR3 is CAIEEGGYTF. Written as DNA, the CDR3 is TGTGCCATCGAGGAGGGGGGCTACACCTTC.

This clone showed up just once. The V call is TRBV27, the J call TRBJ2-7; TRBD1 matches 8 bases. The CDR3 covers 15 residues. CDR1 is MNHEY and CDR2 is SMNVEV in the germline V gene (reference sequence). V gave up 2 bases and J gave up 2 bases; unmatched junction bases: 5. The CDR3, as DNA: TGTGCCAGCAGTTTAAGGACAGGGAGTCCCTACGAGCAGTACTTC. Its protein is CASSLRTGSPYEQYF.

The CDR3 DNA reads TGTGCCAGCAGCACCGACCCTAGCGGGGGGGCAATTCCTGGGGCCAACGTCCTGACTTTC. Its translation is CASSTDPSGGAIPGANVLTF. The V and J genes are TRBV9 and TRBJ2-6; 12 bases align to TRBD2. Trimming at V came to 4 bases and at J to 2 bases, leaving 13 bases not matched to a gene. CDR1 is SGDLS, CDR2 YYNGEE, per germline. There are 20 residues in the CDR3.